One and the same sample provided the 18 T cell receptor beta chains below, sequenced in a study of CD8 T cells in Susac syndrome. The authors reverse transcribed roughly 0.5 to 1 ug RNA with random hexamers. TCRdb re-analysed the immunoSEQ multiplex PCR reads in MiXCR, keeping a single row per CDR3 protein. The sample lists 160,000 or so distinct CDR3 sequences, 90% to 95% occurring once. The sample comprised CD4+ T cells from PBMCs. These TCRs come from a human donor in good health.

The chain employs TRBV28 and TRBJ2-7; 10 positions match TRBD1. This CDR3 contains 16 residues. Germline-derived CDR1 and CDR2 are MDHEN and SYDVKM. The J segment lost 1 base and the V segment lost 6 bases, leaving 9 bases of the junction unmatched. CDR3 in amino acids: CASSTNWGQGSYEQYF. As DNA, the CDR3 is TGTGCCAGCAGCACAAACTGGGGACAGGGGTCCTACGAGCAGTACTTC. Using reference TRBV28 and TRBJ2-7 for the parts outside the CDR3, the full variable domain is DVKVTQSSRYLVKRTGEKVFLECVQDMDHENMFWYRQDPGLGLRLIYFSYDVKMKEKGDIPEGYSVSREKKERFSLILESASTNQTSMYLCASSTNWGQGSYEQYFGPGTRLTVT.

The V gene is TRBV19, the J gene TRBJ2-7; D remains ambiguous. The CDR3 totals 15 residues. Trimming took off 6 bases at V and 0 bases at J, with 15 bases between the two ends. The germline V gene encodes CDR1 LNHDA and CDR2 SQIVND (reference sequence). DNA for the CDR3: TGTGCCAGTAGGCCTGACGGCGCTGTCTCCTACGAGCAGTACTTC. Protein sequence: CASRPDGAVSYEQYF. Combining the CDR3 with reference TRBV19 and TRBJ2-7 gives the whole variable domain DGGITQSPKYLFRKEGQNVTLSCEQNLNHDAMYWYRQDPGQGLRLIYYSQIVNDFQKGDIAEGYSVSREKKESFPLTVTSAQKNPTAFYLCASRPDGAVSYEQYFGPGTRLTVT.

V usage is TRBV9 and J usage is TRBJ1-2; 9 nucleotides match TRBD1. CDR1 and CDR2 from the germline V gene are SGDLS and YYNGEE. The junction had 4 bases not matched to a gene; V was cut back by 3 bases and J by 7 bases. The length of the CDR3 is 13 residues. CDR3 DNA sequence: TGTGCCAGCAGCGACAGGGGGCGGATTGGCTACACCTTC. Amino acids: CASSDRGRIGYTF.

V and J are TRBV28 and TRBJ1-5; D perhaps matches TRBD1 (5 bases). The germline V and J ends were trimmed by 8 bases and 7 bases, with 15 bases remaining between them. The CDR3 is 13 residues long. Germline CDR1 reads MDHEN; CDR2 reads SYDVKM. The CDR3 reads CASDSTPGQPQHF. The CDR3 nucleotides are TGTGCCAGCGACAGTACGCCTGGGCAGCCCCAGCATTTT.

This CDR3 is CASSYSSSGDQETQYF. CDR3 nucleotides: TGTGCCAGCAGTTACTCATCTAGCGGGGACCAAGAGACCCAGTACTTC. V is TRBV6-2 or TRBV6-3 and J is TRBJ2-5; 9 nucleotides match TRBD2. Germline values: CDR1 MNHEY, CDR2 SVGEGT. The CDR3 runs 16 residues. J was trimmed by 0 bases and V by 0 bases; bases with no gene match: 2.

The chain joins TRBV12-3 or TRBV12-4 to TRBJ2-4; unclear D gene. V was clipped by 5 bases and J by 0 bases, with 11 bases between them. This CDR3 comprises 15 residues. CDR3 nucleotides: TGTGCCAGCAGTCCGACTCGCTTAGCCAAAAACATTCAGTACTTC. Amino acid sequence: CASSPTRLAKNIQYF.

The V call is TRBV10-1, the J call TRBJ1-5; the D gene is possibly TRBD1 (5 bases). The germline gives CDR1 WNHNN, CDR2 SYGVQD (reference sequence). The CDR3 contains 13 residues. The V end was cut by 10 bases, the J end by 5 bases, with 15 bases between. The CDR3 spells CANGGKQDQPQHF. The CDR3 nucleotides read TGCGCCAATGGGGGTAAACAGGATCAGCCCCAGCATTTT.

V gene TRBV19 combines with J gene TRBJ2-7, with TRBD2 matching 8 bases. The length of the CDR3 is 12 residues. The germline V gene has CDR1 LNHDA and CDR2 SQIVND (reference sequence). After removal of 11 bases from V and 0 bases from J, the junction contained 3 bases not matched to a gene. Here the CDR3 reads CAREGPSYEQYF. For the CDR3, the DNA is TGTGCCCGGGAGGGTCCCTCCTACGAGCAGTACTTC.

This clonotype was seen once. The chain uses TRBV19 and TRBJ2-4, with D possibly being TRBD2 (5 bases). The CDR3 has 15 amino acids. Germline assignment: CDR1 LNHDA and CDR2 SQIVND (reference sequence). The V end was cut by 3 bases, the J end by 6 bases, with 15 bases between. CDR3 amino acids: CASSIERVLGNIQYF. In DNA, the CDR3 is TGTGCCAGTAGTATCGAGAGGGTGTTGGGAAACATTCAGTACTTC.

On this clonotype: The junction differs from germline at one of its ends, possibly a read error. The chain employs TRBV6-5 and TRBJ1-5, with 7 bases matching TRBD1. CDR1 and CDR2 from the germline V gene are MNHEY and SVGAGI. The CDR3 contains 13 residues. This CDR3 reads CASRQGGNQPQHF. The CDR3, as DNA: TGTGCCAGCAGGCAGGGGGGCAATCAGCCCCAGCACTTT.

The chain joins TRBV18 to TRBJ1-2; 7 bases match TRBD1. V dropped 4 bases and J dropped 5; count of bases not matched to a gene: 10. CDR3 length: 15 amino acids. The V gene's germline CDR1 is KGHSH and CDR2 LQKENI. The CDR3 region is CASSLSGTDDYGYTF. The CDR3, as DNA: TGTGCCAGCTCACTTTCCGGGACAGACGATTATGGCTACACCTTC.

V and J are TRBV7-2 and TRBJ2-2, with D possibly being TRBD2 (5 bases). Between the trimmed V and J ends, which lost 3 bases and 1 base, there was a span of 9 bases. The V gene's germline CDR1 is SGHTA and CDR2 FQGNSA. The CDR3 sequence is 15 residues long. CDR3: CASSFQRWNTGELFF. The CDR3 nucleotides are TGTGCCAGCAGCTTCCAGCGGTGGAACACCGGGGAGCTGTTTTTT.

V usage is TRBV4-3 and J usage is TRBJ1-6; no reliable D call. V dropped 0 bases and J dropped 9 bases, with 15 bases sitting between them. CDR1 and CDR2 (germline): LGHNA, YSLEER. The CDR3 is 16 residues long. In DNA, the CDR3 is TGCGCCAGCAGCCAAGAAGCAAATGTTGGTGCTTCACCCCTCCACTTT. It encodes CASSQEANVGASPLHF.

The chain is built from TRBV2 and TRBJ2-7; TRBD1 aligns across 9 bases. V was clipped by 7 bases and J by 3 bases; unmatched bases: 7. The length of the CDR3 is 14 residues. The germline V gene has CDR1 SNHLY and CDR2 FYNNEI. CDR3 sequence reads: CASKLDRGVYEQYF. As DNA, the CDR3 is TGTGCCAGCAAGCTAGACAGGGGGGTCTACGAGCAGTACTTC. Using reference TRBV2 and TRBJ2-7 for the parts outside the CDR3, the full variable domain is EPEVTQTPSHQVTQMGQEVILRCVPISNHLYFYWYRQILGQKVEFLVSFYNNEISEKSEIFDDQFSVERPDGSNFTLKIRSTKLEDSAMYFCASKLDRGVYEQYFGPGTRLTVT.

The chain employs TRBV11-2 and TRBJ1-2; D ambiguous. CDR1 is SGHAT and CDR2 is FQNNGV in the germline V gene. V gave up 0 bases and J gave up 2 bases, with 10 bases separating them. The CDR3 is 15 residues long. The CDR3: CASSLDSATNYGYTF. In nucleotides, the CDR3 is TGTGCCAGCAGCTTAGACTCAGCGACCAACTATGGCTACACCTTC. Based on the CDR3 plus reference TRBV11-2 and TRBJ1-2, the full variable domain is EAGVAQSPRYKIIEKRQSVAFWCNPISGHATLYWYQQILGQGPKLLIQFQNNGVVDDSQLPKDRFSAERLKGVDSTLKIQPAKLEDSAVYLCASSLDSATNYGYTFGSGTRLTVV.

The V and J genes are TRBV19 and TRBJ1-2; D gene ambiguous. Germline loops: CDR1 LNHDA, CDR2 SQIVND (reference sequence). This CDR3 region has 14 residues. With 4 bases removed from V and 5 bases from J, the gap between germline ends came to 14 bases. In DNA form, the CDR3 reads TGTGCCAGTAGTAGAGACCCTACCCTTTATGGCTACACCTTC. As protein: CASSRDPTLYGYTF.

CDR3 sequence: CASSRTILDTQYF. The CDR3 DNA is TGTGCCAGCAGCCGGACCATCCTGGATACGCAGTATTTT. The chain links TRBV5-4 to TRBJ2-3; no reliable D call. Germline V CDR1 and CDR2: SGHNT, YYREEE (reference sequence). V shed 4 bases and J shed 6 bases, with 12 bases lying between them. The CDR3 sequence is 13 residues long.

The chain is built from TRBV5-6 and TRBJ2-3; TRBD2 is a possible D gene (5 bases). CDR3 length: 13 amino acids. Germline values: CDR1 SGHDT, CDR2 YYEEEE. V lost 1 base, J lost 6 bases, and 9 bases lay in between. Written as DNA, the CDR3 is TGTGCCAGCAGCTTGACGGGGTACGATACGCAGTATTTT. Its protein product is CASSLTGYDTQYF.